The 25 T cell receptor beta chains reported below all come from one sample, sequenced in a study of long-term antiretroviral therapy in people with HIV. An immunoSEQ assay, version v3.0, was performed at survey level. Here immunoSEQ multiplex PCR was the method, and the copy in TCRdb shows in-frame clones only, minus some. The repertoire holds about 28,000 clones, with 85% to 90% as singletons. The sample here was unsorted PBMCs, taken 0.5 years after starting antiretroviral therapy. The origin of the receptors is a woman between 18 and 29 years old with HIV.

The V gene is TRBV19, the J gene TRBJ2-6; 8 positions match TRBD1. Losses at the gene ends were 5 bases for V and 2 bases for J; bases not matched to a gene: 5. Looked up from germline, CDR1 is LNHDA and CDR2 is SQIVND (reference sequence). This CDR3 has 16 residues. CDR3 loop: CASSSQGAPGANVLTF. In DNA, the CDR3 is TGTGCCAGTAGTTCGCAGGGGGCTCCTGGGGCCAACGTCCTGACTTTC.

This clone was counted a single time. This CDR3 is CAISESVGGVTEAFF. The CDR3 DNA follows: TGTGCCATCAGTGAGTCGGTGGGAGGGGTAACTGAAGCTTTCTTT. The chain combines TRBV10-3 with TRBJ1-1, with D possibly TRBD1 on 5 matching bases. This CDR3 region has 15 residues. Trimming stripped 0 bases from V and 5 bases from J, with 13 bases between. Germline V gene lookup returns CDR1 ENHRY and CDR2 SYGVKD.

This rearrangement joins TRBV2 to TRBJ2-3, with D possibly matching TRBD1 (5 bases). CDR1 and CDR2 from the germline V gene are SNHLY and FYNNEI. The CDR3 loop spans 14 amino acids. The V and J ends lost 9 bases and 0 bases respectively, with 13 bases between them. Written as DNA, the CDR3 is TGTGCCAGAGCAGGACAAACTAGCACAGATACGCAGTATTTT. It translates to CARAGQTSTDTQYF.

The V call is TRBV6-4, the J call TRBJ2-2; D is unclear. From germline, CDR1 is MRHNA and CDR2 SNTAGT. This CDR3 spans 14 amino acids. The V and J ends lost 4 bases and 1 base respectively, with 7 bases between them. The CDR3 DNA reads TGTGCCAGCAGTGGGCAGCGGAACACCGGGGAGCTGTTTTTT. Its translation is CASSGQRNTGELFF.

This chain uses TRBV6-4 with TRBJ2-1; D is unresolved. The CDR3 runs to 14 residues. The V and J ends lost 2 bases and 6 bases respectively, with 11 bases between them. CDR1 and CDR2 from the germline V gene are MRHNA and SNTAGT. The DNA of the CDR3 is TGTGCCAGCAGTGACGGACCGCGACTCAATGAGCAGTTCTTC. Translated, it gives CASSDGPRLNEQFF.

The CDR3 sequence is CASSLDPGPRIDEQFF. The CDR3 bases are TGCGCCAGCAGCTTGGATCCTGGACCTCGGATAGATGAGCAGTTCTTC. The J gene is TRBJ2-1, the V gene TRBV5-1, with unresolved D. CDR1 is SGHRS and CDR2 is YFSETQ in the germline V gene. Trimming took off 0 bases at V and 8 bases at J, with 18 bases between the two ends. The length of the CDR3 is 16 residues.

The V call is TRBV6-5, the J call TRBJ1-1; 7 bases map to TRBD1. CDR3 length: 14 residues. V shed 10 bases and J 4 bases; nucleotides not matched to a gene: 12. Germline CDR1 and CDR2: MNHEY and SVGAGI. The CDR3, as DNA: TGTGCCACGTCTAGGACAGGCGGTGGCACTGAAGCTTTCTTT. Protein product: CATSRTGGGTEAFF.

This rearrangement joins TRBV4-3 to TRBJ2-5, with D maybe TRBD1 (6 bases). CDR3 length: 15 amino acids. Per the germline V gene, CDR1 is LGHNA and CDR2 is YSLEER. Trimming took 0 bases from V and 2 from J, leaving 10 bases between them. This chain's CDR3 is CASSQEGGSQETQYF. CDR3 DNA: TGCGCCAGCAGCCAAGAAGGGGGTTCGCAAGAGACCCAGTACTTC.

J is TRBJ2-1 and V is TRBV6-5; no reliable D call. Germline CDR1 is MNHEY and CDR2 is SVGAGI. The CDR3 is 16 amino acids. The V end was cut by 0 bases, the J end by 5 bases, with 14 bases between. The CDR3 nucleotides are TGTGCCAGCAGTTACTCGATTGCGGCACCGCACAATGAGCAGTTCTTC. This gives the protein CASSYSIAAPHNEQFF.

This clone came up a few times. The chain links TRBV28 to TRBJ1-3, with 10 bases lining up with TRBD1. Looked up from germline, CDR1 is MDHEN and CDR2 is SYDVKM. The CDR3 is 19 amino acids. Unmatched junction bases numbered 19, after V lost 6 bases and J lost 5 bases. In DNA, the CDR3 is TGTGCCAGCAGCCCTACGGGGGACAGGGGCGGTTGGAAACGAAACACCATATATTTT. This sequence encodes CASSPTGDRGGWKRNTIYF. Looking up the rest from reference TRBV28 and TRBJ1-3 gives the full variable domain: DVKVTQSSRYLVKRTGEKVFLECVQDMDHENMFWYRQDPGLGLRLIYFSYDVKMKEKGDIPEGYSVSREKKERFSLILESASTNQTSMYLCASSPTGDRGGWKRNTIYFGEGSWLTVV.

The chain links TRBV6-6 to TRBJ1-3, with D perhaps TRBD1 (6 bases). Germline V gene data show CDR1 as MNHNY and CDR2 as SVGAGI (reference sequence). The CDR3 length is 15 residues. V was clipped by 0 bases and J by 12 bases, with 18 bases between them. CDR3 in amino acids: CASSYSPQGLADIYF. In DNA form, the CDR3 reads TGTGCCAGCAGTTACTCGCCACAGGGACTCGCGGACATATATTTT.

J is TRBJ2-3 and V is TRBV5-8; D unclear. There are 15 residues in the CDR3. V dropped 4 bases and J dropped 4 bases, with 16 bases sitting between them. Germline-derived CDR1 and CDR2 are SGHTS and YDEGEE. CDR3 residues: CASSGSLIFADTQYF. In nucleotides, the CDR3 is TGTGCCAGCAGCGGCAGTTTGATTTTCGCAGATACGCAGTATTTT.

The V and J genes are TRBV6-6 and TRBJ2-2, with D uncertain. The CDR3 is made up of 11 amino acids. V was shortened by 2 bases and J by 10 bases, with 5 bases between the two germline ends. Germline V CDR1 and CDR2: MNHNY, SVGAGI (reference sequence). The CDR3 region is CASSYPSELFF. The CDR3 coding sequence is TGTGCCAGCAGTTACCCCTCGGAGCTGTTTTTT.

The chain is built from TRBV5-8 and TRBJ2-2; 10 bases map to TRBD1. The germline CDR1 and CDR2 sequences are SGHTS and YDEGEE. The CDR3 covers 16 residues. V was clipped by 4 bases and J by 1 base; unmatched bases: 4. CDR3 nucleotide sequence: TGTGCCAGCAGCCCCGACAGGGGGCGGAACACCGGGGAGCTGTTTTTT. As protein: CASSPDRGRNTGELFF.

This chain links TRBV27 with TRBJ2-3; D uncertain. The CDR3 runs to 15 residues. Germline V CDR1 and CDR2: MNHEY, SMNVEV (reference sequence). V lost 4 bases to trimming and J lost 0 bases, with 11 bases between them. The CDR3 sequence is CASSSQTISTDTQYF. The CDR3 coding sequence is TGTGCCAGCAGTTCCCAGACGATTAGCACAGATACGCAGTATTTT.

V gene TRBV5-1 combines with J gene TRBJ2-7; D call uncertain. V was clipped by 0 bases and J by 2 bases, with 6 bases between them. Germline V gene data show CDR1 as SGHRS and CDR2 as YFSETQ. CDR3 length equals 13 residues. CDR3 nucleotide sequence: TGCGCCAGCAGCTTGGGGTTTACCTACGAGCAGTACTTC. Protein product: CASSLGFTYEQYF.

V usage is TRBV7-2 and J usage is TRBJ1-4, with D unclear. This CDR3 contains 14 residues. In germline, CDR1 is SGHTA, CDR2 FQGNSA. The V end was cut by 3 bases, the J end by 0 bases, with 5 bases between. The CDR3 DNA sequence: TGTGCCAGCAGCTTCTTTTCAACTAATGAAAAACTGTTTTTT. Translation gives CASSFFSTNEKLFF.

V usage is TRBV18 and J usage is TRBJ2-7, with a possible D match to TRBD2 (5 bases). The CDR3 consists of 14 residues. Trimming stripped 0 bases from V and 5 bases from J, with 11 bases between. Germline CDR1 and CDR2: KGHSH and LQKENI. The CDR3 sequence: CASSPPFGVNEQYF. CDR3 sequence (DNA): TGTGCCAGCTCACCACCATTCGGGGTTAACGAGCAGTACTTC.

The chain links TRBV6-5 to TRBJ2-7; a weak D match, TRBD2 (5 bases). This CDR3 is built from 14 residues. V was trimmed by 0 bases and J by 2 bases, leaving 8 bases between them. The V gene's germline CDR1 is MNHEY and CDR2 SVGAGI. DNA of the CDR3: TGTGCCAGCAGTTACTCGTGGGAGACCTACGAGCAGTACTTC. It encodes CASSYSWETYEQYF.

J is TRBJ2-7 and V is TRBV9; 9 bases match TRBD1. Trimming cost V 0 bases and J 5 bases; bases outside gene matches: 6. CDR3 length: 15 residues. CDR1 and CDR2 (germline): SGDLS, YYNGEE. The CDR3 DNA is TGTGCCAGCAGCGTAGACTGGGACAGGGCCCACGAGCAGTACTTC. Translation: CASSVDWDRAHEQYF.

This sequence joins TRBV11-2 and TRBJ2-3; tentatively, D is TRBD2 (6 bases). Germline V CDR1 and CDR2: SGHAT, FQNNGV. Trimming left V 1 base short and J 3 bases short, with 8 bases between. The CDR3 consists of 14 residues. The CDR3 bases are TGTGCCAGCAGCTTAGCGGGAGTAACAGATACGCAGTATTTT. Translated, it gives CASSLAGVTDTQYF.

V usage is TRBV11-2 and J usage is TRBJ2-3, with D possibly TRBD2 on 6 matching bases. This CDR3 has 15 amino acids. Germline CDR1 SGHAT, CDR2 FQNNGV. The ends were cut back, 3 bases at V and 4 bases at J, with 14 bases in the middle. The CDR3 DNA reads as TGTGCCAGCAGCTTCTGGGGAGGAGGGCCAGATACGCAGTATTTT. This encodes CASSFWGGGPDTQYF.

The DNA for the CDR3 is TGCGCCAGCAGCTTGGCCGGCTCGGGGAGATCCTACGAGCAGTACTTC. Translating gives CASSLAGSGRSYEQYF. V gene TRBV5-1 combines with J gene TRBJ2-7; the D gene is possibly TRBD2 (5 bases). This CDR3 contains 16 residues. V was shortened by 0 bases and J by 1 base, with 14 bases between the two germline ends. CDR1 is SGHRS and CDR2 is YFSETQ in the germline V gene.

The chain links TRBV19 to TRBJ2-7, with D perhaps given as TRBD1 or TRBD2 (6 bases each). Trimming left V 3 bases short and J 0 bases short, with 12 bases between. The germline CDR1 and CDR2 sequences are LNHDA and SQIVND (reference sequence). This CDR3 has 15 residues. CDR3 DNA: TGTGCCAGTAGTATTTTAGGGGGGAGCTCCTACGAGCAGTACTTC. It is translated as CASSILGGSSYEQYF.

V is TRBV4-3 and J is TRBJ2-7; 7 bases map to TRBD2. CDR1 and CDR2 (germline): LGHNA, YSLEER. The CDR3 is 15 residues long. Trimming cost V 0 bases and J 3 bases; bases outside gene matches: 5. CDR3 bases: TGCGCCAGCAGCCAAGAAAACGGGGGGTACTACGAGCAGTACTTC. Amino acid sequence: CASSQENGGYYEQYF.